What follows is one T cell receptor (beta chain) and its context. The record originates from a study of early T cells in non-severe SARS-CoV-2 infection. Germline CDR1 GTSNPN, CDR2 SVGIG (reference sequence). The CDR3 sequence is 14 residues long. V dropped 8 bases and J dropped 4 bases, with 19 bases sitting between them. A single record per CDR3 protein comes from TCRdb applying MiXCR to the 5' RACE reads. The repertoire includes approximately 45,000 distinct CDR3 sequences, 5.5% to 6.5% of them detected once, and 9.5% to 15% sits in the top ten. V usage is TRBV30 and J usage is TRBJ2-3, with D maybe TRBD2 (6 bases). The sequencing sample was made of whole blood. This TCR was sampled from an adult who was a healthcare worker with PCR-confirmed SARS-CoV-2 infection or an uninfected control (not recorded which). The chain's CDR3 is CARDVRGVADTQYF. Here the CDR3 DNA reads TGTGCCCGGGACGTACGCGGGGTCGCAGATACGCAGTATTTT.